This TCR beta chain was identified during a study of blood T cell repertoires in COVID-19. V was clipped by 6 bases and J by 8 bases, with 16 bases between them. The CDR3 totals 13 residues. CDR1 is MDHEN and CDR2 is SYDVKM in the germline V gene. Sequencing used immunoSEQ multiplex PCR; TCRdb keeps in-frame clones, though not all of them. The profile shows about 92,000 clones, around 86% of them singletons. This clone was detected only once. The J gene is TRBJ1-2, the V gene TRBV28; D not certain. The source of this sequence is a woman aged 80 or over with active or convalescent COVID-19. The sample taken for sequencing was peripheral blood. The CDR3 region is CASRGPLGEGYTF. CDR3 bases: TGTGCCAGCAGAGGACCCCTCGGGGAGGGCTACACCTTC.